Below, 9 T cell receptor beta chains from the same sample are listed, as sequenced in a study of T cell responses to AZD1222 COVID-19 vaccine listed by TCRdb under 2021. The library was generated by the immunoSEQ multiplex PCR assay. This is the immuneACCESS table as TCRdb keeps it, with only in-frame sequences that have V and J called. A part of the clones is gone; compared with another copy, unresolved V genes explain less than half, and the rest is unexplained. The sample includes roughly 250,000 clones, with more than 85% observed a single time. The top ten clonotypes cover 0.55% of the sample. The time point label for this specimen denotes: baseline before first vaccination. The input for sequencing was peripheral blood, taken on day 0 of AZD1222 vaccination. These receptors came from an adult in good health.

In nucleotides, the CDR3 is TGTGCCAGCAGCTTGGCCGGCCGATCAAGCACAGATACGCAGTATTTT. Its protein is CASSLAGRSSTDTQYF. J is TRBJ2-3 and V is TRBV5-6, with D unresolved. Germline lookup yields CDR1 SGHDT and CDR2 YYEEEE. This CDR3 comprises 16 residues. Trimming removed 0 bases at V and 0 bases at J, with 11 bases between.

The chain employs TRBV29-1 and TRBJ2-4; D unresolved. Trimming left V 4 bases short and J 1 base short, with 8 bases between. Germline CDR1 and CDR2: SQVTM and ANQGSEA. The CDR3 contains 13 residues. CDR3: CSVVWVAKNIQYF. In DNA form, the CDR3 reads TGCAGCGTTGTCTGGGTTGCCAAAAACATTCAGTACTTC.

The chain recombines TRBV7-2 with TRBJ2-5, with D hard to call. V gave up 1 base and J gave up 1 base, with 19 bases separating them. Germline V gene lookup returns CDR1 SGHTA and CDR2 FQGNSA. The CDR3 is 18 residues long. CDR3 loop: CASSLVGLLSLSQETQYF. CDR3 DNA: TGTGCCAGCAGCTTAGTGGGCCTATTAAGTCTATCCCAAGAGACCCAGTACTTC.

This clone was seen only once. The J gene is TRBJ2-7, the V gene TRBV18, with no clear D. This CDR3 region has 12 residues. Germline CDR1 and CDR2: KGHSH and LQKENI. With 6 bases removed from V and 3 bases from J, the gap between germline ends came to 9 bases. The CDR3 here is CASSPTFYEQYF. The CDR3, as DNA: TGTGCCAGCTCCCCCACTTTCTACGAGCAGTACTTC.

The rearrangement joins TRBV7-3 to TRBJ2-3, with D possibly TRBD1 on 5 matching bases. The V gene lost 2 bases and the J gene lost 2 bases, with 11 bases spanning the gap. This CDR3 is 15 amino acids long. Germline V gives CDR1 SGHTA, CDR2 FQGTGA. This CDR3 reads CASSLGSGLTDTQYF. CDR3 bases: TGTGCCAGCAGCTTAGGATCAGGGCTCACAGATACGCAGTATTTT.

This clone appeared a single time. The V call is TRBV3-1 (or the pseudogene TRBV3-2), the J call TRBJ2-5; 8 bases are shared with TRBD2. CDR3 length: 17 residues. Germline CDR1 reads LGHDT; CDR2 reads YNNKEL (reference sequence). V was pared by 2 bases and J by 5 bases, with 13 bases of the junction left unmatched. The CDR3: CASSQPWARGVSETQYF. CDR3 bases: TGTGCCAGCAGCCAACCATGGGCGCGGGGGGTGAGTGAGACCCAGTACTTC.

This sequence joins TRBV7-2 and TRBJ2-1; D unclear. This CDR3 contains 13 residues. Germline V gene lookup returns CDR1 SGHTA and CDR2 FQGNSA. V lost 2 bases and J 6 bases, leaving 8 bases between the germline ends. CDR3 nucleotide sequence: TGTGCCAGCAGCTTAAACGGCCCCAATGAGCAGTTCTTC. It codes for CASSLNGPNEQFF.

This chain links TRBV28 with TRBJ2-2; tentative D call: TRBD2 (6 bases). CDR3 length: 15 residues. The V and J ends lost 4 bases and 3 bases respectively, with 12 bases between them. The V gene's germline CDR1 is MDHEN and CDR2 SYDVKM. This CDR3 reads CASSSTSPHTGELFF. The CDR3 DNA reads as TGTGCCAGCAGTTCGACTAGTCCCCACACCGGGGAGCTGTTTTTT.

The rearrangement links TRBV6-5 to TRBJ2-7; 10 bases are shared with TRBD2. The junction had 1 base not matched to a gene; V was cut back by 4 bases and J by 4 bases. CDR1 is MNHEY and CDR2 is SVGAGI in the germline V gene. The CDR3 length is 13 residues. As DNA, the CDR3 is TGTGCCAGCAGTTCTAGCGGGAGTTACGAGCAGTACTTC. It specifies CASSSSGSYEQYF.